The 20 T cell receptor beta chains reported below all come from one sample, sequenced in a study of graft-versus-host responses after intestinal transplantation (dated by TCRdb to about 2021). The library was prepared using the immunoSEQ multiplex PCR assay. The table was pulled from immuneACCESS by TCRdb, which kept in-frame rearrangements only. Such tables lose some clones; where checked, under half of the loss comes from unresolved V genes, and the rest has no known cause. This sample lists a few thousand clones; around 77% were detected once. The biggest ten clones account for around 7.3% of the sample. To isolate intraepithelial and lamina propria lymphocytes from graft specimens, dithiothreitol, EDTA incubations and collagenase D digestion were used. The sample in question was ileum tissue, obtained 9 days after transplant. Receptors originate from a human patient who received an intestinal transplant, so some T cells may come from the graft donor.

V gene TRBV9 combines with J gene TRBJ2-7, with TRBD2 matching over 8 bases. V gave up 1 base and J gave up 4 bases; unmatched junction bases: 10. Germline V gene data show CDR1 as SGDLS and CDR2 as YYNGEE. The CDR3 has 16 residues. The CDR3, as DNA: TGTGCCAGCAGCGTATTCGACCGGGGGGGCCGATACGAGCAGTACTTC. Translated: CASSVFDRGGRYEQYF.

The gene calls are TRBV6-1 and TRBJ1-6; D not resolved. The V and J ends lost 5 bases and 8 bases respectively, with 13 bases between them. The CDR3 has 14 amino acids. Per the germline V gene, CDR1 is MNHNS and CDR2 is SASEGT. The CDR3 reads CASSLGAGYSPLHF. CDR3 bases: TGTGCCAGCAGTTTAGGAGCGGGTTATTCACCCCTCCACTTT.

The V and J genes are TRBV20-1 and TRBJ1-1; 7 positions agree with TRBD1. Germline V gene sequence: CDR1 DFQATT, CDR2 SNEGSKA (reference sequence). The ends lost 2 bases at V and 6 bases at J; junction bases unmatched: 0. The CDR3 is made up of 11 amino acids. DNA for the CDR3: TGCAGTGCTAGACAGGGGGCTGAAGCTTTCTTT. Amino acid sequence: CSARQGAEAFF.

This clone has just one count. V usage is TRBV5-1 and J usage is TRBJ2-3; weak D call: TRBD2 (5 bases). The V and J ends lost 5 bases and 0 bases respectively, with 16 bases between them. The CDR3 is 16 amino acids. The germline CDR1 and CDR2 sequences are SGHRS and YFSETQ. CDR3 region: CASRPLLGVSTDTQYF. For the CDR3, the DNA is TGCGCCAGCAGACCCCTCCTGGGAGTAAGCACAGATACGCAGTATTTT.

This clone was counted a few times. This chain joins TRBV10-3 and TRBJ1-6; 9 positions match TRBD1. V gave up 6 bases and J gave up 7 bases; unmatched junction bases: 4. The length of the CDR3 is 14 residues. CDR1 and CDR2 from the germline V gene are ENHRY and SYGVKD. CDR3: CAIREGQGNSPLHF. The CDR3 DNA reads TGTGCCATCAGGGAGGGACAGGGAAATTCACCCCTCCACTTT.

This clone was detected only once. The genes are TRBV6-5 and TRBJ1-1, with D perhaps matching TRBD1 (6 bases). There are 14 residues in the CDR3. Germline V gives CDR1 MNHEY, CDR2 SVGAGI. The V and J ends lost 2 bases and 4 bases respectively, with 11 bases between them. CDR3 DNA sequence: TGTGCCAGCAGTTACATGGGGGGCTCCACTGAAGCTTTCTTT. Encoded protein: CASSYMGGSTEAFF.

The V and J genes are TRBV5-1 and TRBJ2-7, with TRBD1 identical over 9 bases. V was pared by 4 bases and J by 0 bases, with 11 bases of the junction left unmatched. The CDR3 is made up of 17 amino acids. CDR1 is SGHRS and CDR2 is YFSETQ in the germline V gene. The CDR3 spells CASSVTVRDRDSYEQYF. As DNA, the CDR3 is TGCGCCAGCAGCGTGACCGTCAGGGACAGGGACTCCTACGAGCAGTACTTC. Full variable domain (outside the CDR3, taken from reference TRBV5-1 and TRBJ2-7): KAGVTQTPRYLIKTRGQQVTLSCSPISGHRSVSWYQQTPGQGLQFLFEYFSETQRNKGNFPGRFSGRQFSNSRSEMNVSTLELGDSALYLCASSVTVRDRDSYEQYFGPGTRLTVT.

This rearrangement joins TRBV4-1 to TRBJ2-3; 11 bases match TRBD2. This CDR3 comprises 17 residues. The V gene end was trimmed by 5 bases and the J gene end by 1 base; junction bases not matched to a gene: 8. Looked up from germline, CDR1 is MGHRA and CDR2 is YSYEKL. As DNA, the CDR3 is TGCGCCAGCAGCAGGCCCCTAGCGGGAGGCCGCACAGATACGCAGTATTTT. Translated, it gives CASSRPLAGGRTDTQYF.

Only a few counts were recorded for this clone. The chain uses TRBV27 and TRBJ2-3, with 8 bases fitting TRBD2. The CDR3 is made up of 17 amino acids. Germline lookup yields CDR1 MNHEY and CDR2 SMNVEV (reference sequence). V shed 6 bases, J shed 2 bases, and the junction held 13 bases outside the gene matches. The DNA for the CDR3 is TGTGCCAGCAGCCCTCTCGGGGCGGGGGGATTCACAGATACGCAGTATTTT. Its translation: CASSPLGAGGFTDTQYF.

The V and J genes are TRBV6-4 and TRBJ2-3; 8 bases fit TRBD2. Trimming cost V 4 bases and J 1 base; bases outside gene matches: 4. Germline V gives CDR1 MRHNA, CDR2 SNTAGT. This CDR3 spans 15 amino acids. DNA for the CDR3: TGTGCCAGCAGTGTTCAAGCGGGGGGCACAGATACGCAGTATTTT. Protein product: CASSVQAGGTDTQYF.

The chain combines TRBV25-1 with TRBJ2-1; 9 bases agree with TRBD2. V was pared by 4 bases and J by 3 bases, with 1 base of the junction left unmatched. The CDR3 runs to 14 residues. Germline assignment: CDR1 MGHDK and CDR2 SYGVNS. CDR3 sequence reads: CASSGTSDYNEQFF. CDR3 DNA: TGTGCCAGCAGTGGGACTAGCGACTACAATGAGCAGTTCTTC.

This clone was detected a few times. V gene TRBV9 combines with J gene TRBJ2-7, with 9 nucleotides matching TRBD2. CDR1 is SGDLS, CDR2 YYNGEE, per germline. V trimming: 3 bases; J trimming: 4 bases; junction bases outside the gene matches: 11. This CDR3 region has 16 residues. Here the CDR3 reads CASSESGGSTLYEQYF. In nucleotides, the CDR3 is TGTGCCAGCAGCGAAAGCGGGGGGTCCACCCTTTACGAGCAGTACTTC.

J is TRBJ1-5 and V is TRBV28; 8 bases match TRBD1. The CDR3 sequence is 16 residues long. Germline CDR1 reads MDHEN; CDR2 reads SYDVKM. The ends lost 2 bases at V and 2 bases at J; junction bases unmatched: 5. The CDR3 sequence: CASSLRTGWRNQPQHF. In nucleotides, the CDR3 is TGTGCCAGCAGTTTAAGGACAGGGTGGCGCAATCAGCCCCAGCATTTT.

The rearrangement links TRBV11-2 to TRBJ2-3; 7 bases map to TRBD2. The CDR3 is 17 amino acids. Per germline, CDR1 SGHAT and CDR2 FQNNGV. V lost 5 bases, J lost 1 base, and 12 bases stayed unmatched. The DNA for the CDR3 is TGTGCCAGCAGCCCCCGGGGGGTAGTTGTAGGCACAGATACGCAGTATTTT. Protein product: CASSPRGVVVGTDTQYF.

The gene calls are TRBV7-3 and TRBJ2-7; D unclear. The V end was cut by 5 bases, the J end by 3 bases, with 17 bases between. The length of the CDR3 is 15 residues. Germline V CDR1 and CDR2: SGHTA, FQGTGA. CDR3 in DNA: TGTGCCAGCAGCACAAAAACCGTACCCAACTACGAGCAGTACTTC. Encoded protein: CASSTKTVPNYEQYF.

The V and J genes are TRBV28 and TRBJ2-3, with D tentatively TRBD2 (6 bases). The CDR3 totals 15 residues. CDR1 MDHEN and CDR2 SYDVKM come from the germline V gene. Trimming cost V 5 bases and J 0 bases, with 12 bases left between them. For the CDR3, the DNA is TGTGCCAGCAGTATAGCGGAGGATAGCACAGATACGCAGTATTTT. Translating gives CASSIAEDSTDTQYF.

This chain connects TRBV9 to TRBJ1-3; 9 bases are a match to TRBD1. Germline CDR1 and CDR2: SGDLS and YYNGEE. The V and J ends lost 0 bases and 2 bases, in that order; junction bases with no gene match: 0. This CDR3 region has 15 residues. The CDR3 bases are TGTGCCAGCAGCGTAGGACAGGGGGCTGGAAACACCATATATTTT. Translated: CASSVGQGAGNTIYF.

The chain carries TRBV11-3 and TRBJ2-5; D might be TRBD1 (6 bases). This CDR3 spans 14 amino acids. Germline V gene lookup returns CDR1 SGHNT and CDR2 YENEEA. V lost 4 bases and J 4 bases, leaving 13 bases between the germline ends. The CDR3 reads CASSSPGAGETQYF. The CDR3 DNA sequence: TGTGCCAGCAGCTCCCCAGGGGCAGGAGAGACCCAGTACTTC.

The chain is built from TRBV7-9 and TRBJ1-1, with no clear D. The CDR3 loop spans 14 amino acids. V was trimmed by 0 bases and J by 5 bases, leaving 10 bases between them. Looked up from germline, CDR1 is SEHNR and CDR2 is FQNEAQ (reference sequence). The CDR3 loop reads CASSLALGNTEAFF. In nucleotides, the CDR3 is TGTGCCAGCAGCTTAGCGTTAGGGAATACTGAAGCTTTCTTT.

The V call is TRBV30, the J call TRBJ1-2, with D maybe TRBD1 (5 bases). The CDR3 loop spans 15 amino acids. Germline assignment: CDR1 GTSNPN and CDR2 SVGIG (reference sequence). V shed 0 bases and J shed 4 bases, with 15 bases lying between them. CDR3 in DNA: TGTGCCTGGAGTGTACGCAGGGCCCTTACCTATGGCTACACCTTC. Translation: CAWSVRRALTYGYTF.